This entry lists 18 T cell receptor beta chains sequenced from one sample in a study of cytomegalovirus exposure and HLA in healthy donors. In the PCR, 60 Vbeta and 13 Jbeta primers were used. Generated by immunoSEQ multiplex PCR, the TCRdb table keeps only in-frame clones and is missing some. Of about 160,000 clones in the sample, around 76% were seen once. Sequencing input: PBMCs. The origin of the receptors is a female donor in good health and CMV-seronegative.

This clone has just a few counts. The CDR3 bases are TGTGCCTGGAGTGTCAACTCACAGGGGCAGCCCCAGCATTTT. This codes for CAWSVNSQGQPQHF. The V and J genes are TRBV30 and TRBJ1-5; 7 bases agree with TRBD1. The length of the CDR3 is 14 residues. The ends lost 0 bases at V and 7 bases at J; junction bases unmatched: 6. Germline assignment: CDR1 GTSNPN and CDR2 SVGIG (reference sequence).

J is TRBJ1-5 and V is TRBV6-4; D remains ambiguous. The CDR3 loop spans 13 amino acids. V lost 6 bases and J 0 bases, leaving 6 bases between the germline ends. Germline V CDR1 and CDR2: MRHNA, SNTAGT. The CDR3 sequence is CASSTVSNQPQHF. DNA of the CDR3: TGTGCCAGCAGCACAGTTAGCAATCAGCCCCAGCATTTT.

This clone was picked up one time. CDR3 bases: TGCGCCAGCAGCTTGGCGCCAGGGGGTAGCACTGAAGCTTTCTTT. It is translated as CASSLAPGGSTEAFF. V and J are TRBV5-1 and TRBJ1-1, with TRBD1 identical over 7 bases. CDR3 length: 15 residues. Germline assignment: CDR1 SGHRS and CDR2 YFSETQ. V was pared by 0 bases and J by 4 bases, with 6 bases of the junction left unmatched.

This clone was recorded only once. The chain combines TRBV4-1 with TRBJ2-7; 9 positions match TRBD1. In germline, CDR1 is MGHRA, CDR2 YSYEKL. The CDR3 sequence is 17 residues long. V was pared by 7 bases and J by 3 bases, with 16 bases of the junction left unmatched. The CDR3 DNA sequence: TGCGCCAGCACCGGGACAGGGCAAATCCCCCCATACTACGAGCAGTACTTC. It translates to CASTGTGQIPPYYEQYF.

The chain carries TRBV5-1 and TRBJ2-3, with D unresolved. Trimming left V 1 base short and J 6 bases short, with 9 bases between. The CDR3 contains 13 residues. Germline CDR1 and CDR2: SGHRS and YFSETQ. CDR3 residues: CASSLTLTDTQYF. In DNA, the CDR3 is TGCGCCAGCAGCTTGACCCTAACGGATACGCAGTATTTT. The full variable domain, with the rest looked up from reference TRBV5-1 and TRBJ2-3, is KAGVTQTPRYLIKTRGQQVTLSCSPISGHRSVSWYQQTPGQGLQFLFEYFSETQRNKGNFPGRFSGRQFSNSRSEMNVSTLELGDSALYLCASSLTLTDTQYFGPGTRLTVL.

In its sample, this clone was seen a few times. V gene TRBV19 combines with J gene TRBJ1-3; 9 bases line up with TRBD1. This CDR3 has 15 amino acids. Germline CDR1 and CDR2: LNHDA and SQIVND (reference sequence). V shed 3 bases, J shed 7 bases, and the junction held 7 bases outside the gene matches. The CDR3 here is CASSIPTGGWNTIYF. The CDR3 DNA is TGTGCCAGTAGTATCCCGACAGGGGGTTGGAACACCATATATTTT. Supplemented by reference TRBV19 and TRBJ1-3, the full variable domain reads DGGITQSPKYLFRKEGQNVTLSCEQNLNHDAMYWYRQDPGQGLRLIYYSQIVNDFQKGDIAEGYSVSREKKESFPLTVTSAQKNPTAFYLCASSIPTGGWNTIYFGEGSWLTVV.

This clone occurred once. The CDR3 spells CASSNGGLGSYNEQFF. DNA of the CDR3: TGTGCCAGCAGCAACGGGGGACTCGGCTCCTACAATGAGCAGTTCTTC. V usage is TRBV9 and J usage is TRBJ2-1, with D maybe TRBD2 (6 bases). This CDR3 region has 16 residues. CDR1 and CDR2 from the germline V gene are SGDLS and YYNGEE. V was shortened by 4 bases and J by 0 bases, with 14 bases between the two germline ends.

Of note for this clone: Additional DNA sequences in this sample encode the identical CDR3. V gene TRBV14 combines with J gene TRBJ1-1; no firm D call. This CDR3 is built from 13 residues. Germline lookup yields CDR1 SGHDN and CDR2 FVKESK. V was shortened by 0 bases and J by 1 base, with 3 bases between the two germline ends. CDR3 in amino acids: CASSQDRNTEAFF. The CDR3 coding sequence is TGTGCCAGCAGCCAAGACAGGAACACTGAAGCTTTCTTT.

The V call is TRBV5-1, the J call TRBJ2-3; a weak D match, TRBD1 (6 bases). Germline V gene sequence: CDR1 SGHRS, CDR2 YFSETQ. The CDR3 sequence is 14 residues long. The germline V and J ends were trimmed by 1 base and 6 bases, with 12 bases remaining between them. CDR3 DNA: TGCGCCAGCAGCTTGTCCTCTAGGGGGGATACGCAGTATTTT. Protein: CASSLSSRGDTQYF.

This chain uses TRBV7-9 with TRBJ2-1, with 10 bases identical to TRBD2. The CDR3 consists of 16 residues. CDR1 is SEHNR, CDR2 FQNEAQ, per germline (reference sequence). J gave up 8 bases and V 1 base, and 8 bases lay outside the gene matches. In DNA, the CDR3 is TGTGCCAGCAGCTTAGTTAGCCTAGCGGGGGAAGATGAGCAGTTCTTC. Amino acid sequence: CASSLVSLAGEDEQFF.

This clone was observed once. This chain uses TRBV5-1 with TRBJ2-5, with 7 positions matching TRBD2. This CDR3 is 15 amino acids long. J was trimmed by 4 bases and V by 3 bases; bases with no gene match: 9. Germline-derived CDR1 and CDR2 are SGHRS and YFSETQ. In nucleotides, the CDR3 is TGCGCCAGCAGCTACCTGGGGGGGTCAATAGAGACCCAGTACTTC. Amino acid sequence: CASSYLGGSIETQYF.

The rearrangement uses TRBV6-5 and TRBJ2-5, with 8 bases lining up with TRBD2. Germline V CDR1 and CDR2: MNHEY, SVGAGI. The CDR3 totals 15 residues. J gave up 2 bases and V 7 bases, and 9 bases lay outside the gene matches. The DNA for the CDR3 is TGTGCCAGCAAGTTCTCTTTAGCGGGACAAGAGACCCAGTACTTC. This sequence encodes CASKFSLAGQETQYF.

The table lists this clone with a few counts. The rearrangement uses TRBV5-1 and TRBJ2-5; D is unclear. CDR3 size: 11 residues. Germline CDR1 and CDR2: SGHRS and YFSETQ. V lost 3 bases, J lost 2 bases, and 2 bases lay in between. The CDR3 reads CASSSQETQYF. CDR3 DNA: TGCGCCAGCAGCTCTCAAGAGACCCAGTACTTC.

The CDR3 protein is CASSRTLTGTEAFF. The CDR3 nucleotides are TGTGCCAGCAGCCGGACCTTGACGGGGACTGAAGCTTTCTTT. The chain has TRBV14 and TRBJ1-1; D unresolved. The germline V gene has CDR1 SGHDN and CDR2 FVKESK. The CDR3 spans 14 residues. The germline V and J ends were trimmed by 4 bases and 5 bases, with 14 bases remaining between them.

This chain connects TRBV25-1 to TRBJ1-2; TRBD1 is a possible D gene (5 bases). The CDR3 runs to 16 residues. Trimming took 2 bases from V and 8 from J, leaving 21 bases between them. Germline lookup yields CDR1 MGHDK and CDR2 SYGVNS. DNA for the CDR3: TGTGCCAGCAGTGAAACGCGGGGGTATGGAATCTACGGCTACACCTTC. This translates into CASSETRGYGIYGYTF.

The chain joins TRBV7-8 to TRBJ1-2; D uncertain. The V end was cut by 5 bases, the J end by 3 bases, with 22 bases between. Germline V CDR1 and CDR2: SGHVS, FQNEAQ. The CDR3 is made up of 17 amino acids. The DNA of the CDR3 is TGTGCCAGCAGCCCCAAGAAGGGAGCACAAGCGGACTATGGCTACACCTTC. It translates to CASSPKKGAQADYGYTF.

The V call is TRBV5-5, the J call TRBJ1-2; 7 bases match TRBD1. The germline gives CDR1 SGHKS, CDR2 YYEKEE (reference sequence). The ends lost 3 bases at V and 3 bases at J; junction bases unmatched: 11. This CDR3 is built from 16 residues. The DNA for the CDR3 is TGTGCCAGCAGCTGGGGACCTACAGGGGCGGACTATGGCTACACCTTC. Translating it yields CASSWGPTGADYGYTF.

The rearrangement uses TRBV6-5 and TRBJ1-6, with no clear D. There are 16 residues in the CDR3. Germline V gene sequence: CDR1 MNHEY, CDR2 SVGAGI. V lost 3 bases and J lost 0, with 9 bases in between. CDR3 region: CASSYALSSYNSPLHF. The CDR3 nucleotides are TGTGCCAGCAGTTATGCGCTGAGCTCCTATAATTCACCCCTCCACTTT.